These 28 T cell receptor beta chains came from one sample sequenced in a study of regulatory T cells in long-lasting Graves disease. Described time point: newly diagnosed GD, antithyroid drugs for less than 3 months. The TCR library used RNA extracted from PBMCs. Both iRepertoire HTBI primers and Arm-PCR of CDR3 regions were used to build the TCR beta libraries. One entry per CDR3 protein, called by TCRdb with MiXCR from the multiplex PCR reads. The sample lists 360,000 or so distinct CDR3 sequences, over 9.5% seen once, with approximately 20% in the top ten. The same data also contributed to another study, on T cells in Graves' hyperthyroidism and ophthalmopathy.

This sample comprised peripheral blood mononuclear cells (PBMCs), obtained at new diagnosis, from a patient treated with antithyroid drugs. Receptors were obtained from a young woman with Graves disease.

This clonotype was seen repeatedly, ten times or more. This chain connects TRBV29-1 to TRBJ2-7; TRBD1 might be the D (8 bases). The CDR3 totals 14 residues. Trimming took 1 base from V and 5 from J, leaving 15 bases between them. CDR1 SQVTM and CDR2 ANQGSEA come from the germline V gene. CDR3: CSVEGTGRAHEQYF. Here the CDR3 DNA reads TGCAGCGTTGAAGGGACAGGGAGGGCCCACGAGCAGTACTTC.

The rearrangement uses TRBV27 and TRBJ1-2, with D unresolved. Trimming cost V 2 bases and J 5 bases, with 15 bases left between them. CDR1 is MNHEY and CDR2 is SMNVEV in the germline V gene (reference sequence). This CDR3 has 15 residues. The CDR3 bases are TGTGCCAGCAGTTTAAGTGCGTCGCCAAGATATGGCTACACCTTC. This codes for CASSLSASPRYGYTF.

This chain connects TRBV29-1 to TRBJ2-1; D is uncertain. V shed 5 bases and J shed 8 bases, with 4 bases lying between them. This CDR3 contains 9 residues. Germline CDR1 reads SQVTM; CDR2 reads ANQGSEA. CDR3 nucleotide sequence: TGCAGCGTTTCGTATGAGCAGTTCTTC. Translating it yields CSVSYEQFF.

This clonotype was seen a handful of times. This chain connects TRBV25-1 to TRBJ2-6; D is ambiguous. This CDR3 comprises 15 residues. CDR1 and CDR2 (germline): MGHDK, SYGVNS. V was cut by 6 bases and J by 5 bases, with 14 bases left in between. CDR3 nucleotide sequence: TGTGCCAGCAGCCACTTGGATTCGAGGGCCAACGTCCTGACTTTC. Encoded protein: CASSHLDSRANVLTF.

The rearrangement uses TRBV19 and TRBJ2-6; no clear D. The germline V and J ends were trimmed by 3 bases and 0 bases, with 3 bases remaining between them. Germline V CDR1 and CDR2: LNHDA, SQIVND (reference sequence). The length of the CDR3 is 14 residues. The CDR3 coding sequence is TGTGCCAGTAGTATCTACTCTGGGGCCAACGTCCTGACTTTC. Its translation: CASSIYSGANVLTF.

This clonotype was observed many times. The V and J genes are TRBV30 and TRBJ2-3; maybe TRBD2 (5 bases). V dropped 3 bases and J dropped 6 bases, with 13 bases sitting between them. The length of the CDR3 is 13 residues. Germline lookup yields CDR1 GTSNPN and CDR2 SVGIG (reference sequence). The CDR3 DNA reads TGTGCCTGGAGCCCACTCAGGACTGATACGCAGTATTTT. It specifies CAWSPLRTDTQYF.

This clonotype was counted ten times or more. This chain uses TRBV7-2 with TRBJ1-1; no firm D call. The CDR3 extends over 17 amino acids. The germline V gene encodes CDR1 SGHTA and CDR2 FQGNSA. V was trimmed by 4 bases and J by 3 bases, leaving 21 bases between them. This CDR3 is CASSSPYEGNLDTEAFF. The CDR3 nucleotides read TGTGCCAGCAGCTCTCCCTATGAGGGAAACTTGGACACTGAAGCTTTCTTT. The variable domain in full, completed from reference TRBV7-2 and TRBJ1-1, reads GAGVSQSPSNKVTEKGKDVELRCDPISGHTALYWYRQSLGQGLEFLIYFQGNSAPDKSGLPSDRFSAERTGGSVSTLTIQRTQQEDSAVYLCASSSPYEGNLDTEAFFGQGTRLTVV.

This clonotype was observed many times. The chain couples TRBV18 to TRBJ1-1; D possibly corresponds to TRBD1 (5 bases). Germline CDR1 and CDR2: KGHSH and LQKENI. The CDR3 has 16 residues. Trimming took off 1 base at V and 5 bases at J, with 17 bases between the two ends. The CDR3 bases are TGTGCCAGCTCACCACGTGGCCCTCGCGGGGGGACTGAAGCTTTCTTT. Protein sequence: CASSPRGPRGGTEAFF.

As to this clonotype: Given a much more abundant clone one base away, this may be a read error. V gene TRBV14 combines with J gene TRBJ1-2; a possible D gene is TRBD1 (6 bases). The CDR3 has 14 amino acids. V lost 0 bases and J 2 bases, leaving 7 bases between the germline ends. Germline CDR1 is SGHDN and CDR2 is FVKESK. This CDR3 reads CASSQDTGNYGYTF. Written as DNA, the CDR3 is TGTGCCAGCAGCCAAGATACAGGGAACTATGGCTACACCTTC.

This clonotype was seen more than once but under ten times. The V gene is TRBV28, the J gene TRBJ2-2, with a tentative D call TRBD1 (6 bases). The germline V gene encodes CDR1 MDHEN and CDR2 SYDVKM. V was clipped by 2 bases and J by 3 bases, with 13 bases between them. The CDR3 runs to 16 residues. The CDR3, as DNA: TGTGCCAGCAGTTTACCGGGGACACCGGACACCGGGGAGCTGTTTTTT. It translates to CASSLPGTPDTGELFF.

In this sample, this clonotype turned up many times. The chain joins TRBV12-3 or TRBV12-4 to TRBJ1-2, with D unresolved. The CDR3 is made up of 15 amino acids. V was clipped by 0 bases and J by 2 bases, with 10 bases between them. The CDR3 protein is CASSLALRVNYGYTF. CDR3 coding DNA: TGTGCCAGCAGTTTAGCGCTGAGGGTAAACTATGGCTACACCTTC.

This clonotype appeared many times. CDR3 DNA: TGTGCCAGCAGTCTCGGACGGACAGCCAAAGCTTTCTTT. Residues: CASSLGRTAKAFF. V and J are TRBV12-3 or TRBV12-4 and TRBJ1-1; a weak D match, TRBD1 (6 bases). CDR3 length: 13 amino acids. Trimming pared 5 bases from V and 9 bases from J, leaving 16 bases between.

This clonotype was counted ten times or more. This chain uses TRBV28 with TRBJ2-4; D is possibly TRBD2 (6 bases). V dropped 6 bases and J dropped 8 bases, with 26 bases sitting between them. This CDR3 contains 17 residues. Per germline, CDR1 MDHEN and CDR2 SYDVKM. The CDR3 protein is CASSFALLMGEEYIQYF. DNA for the CDR3: TGTGCCAGCAGCTTTGCCCTCCTTATGGGGGAGGAGTACATTCAGTACTTC.

This clonotype was recorded at least ten times. The chain carries TRBV7-2 and TRBJ2-5; TRBD2 is a possible D gene (6 bases). The CDR3 is 18 residues long. Trimming left V 0 bases short and J 0 bases short, with 17 bases between. Germline V gene data show CDR1 as SGHTA and CDR2 as FQGNSA. The CDR3 is CASSLAPFWRGYQETQYF. The CDR3, as DNA: TGTGCCAGCAGCTTAGCTCCTTTCTGGCGGGGCTACCAAGAGACCCAGTACTTC.

In this sample, this clonotype turned up many times. The chain carries TRBV11-2 and TRBJ2-2, with 11 bases that match TRBD2. Germline V lookup: CDR1 SGHAT, CDR2 FQNNGV. Losses at the gene ends were 2 bases for V and 7 bases for J; bases not matched to a gene: 9. The CDR3 loop spans 17 amino acids. The CDR3 DNA follows: TGTGCCAGCAGCTTATTACCCCTAGCGGGAGGTGTCGGGGAGCTGTTTTTT. Translating gives CASSLLPLAGGVGELFF.

This clonotype appeared many times. This chain uses TRBV20-1 with TRBJ2-5; D call uncertain. Trimming took off 4 bases at V and 4 bases at J, with 10 bases between the two ends. The CDR3 is made up of 12 amino acids. CDR1 is DFQATT, CDR2 SNEGSKA, per germline (reference sequence). CDR3 sequence (DNA): TGCAGTGCTATTAAGGGTCGAGAGACCCAGTACTTC. Translating it yields CSAIKGRETQYF.

The chain links TRBV6-1 to TRBJ2-5, with TRBD1 as a possible D gene (5 bases). V shed 8 bases and J shed 7 bases, with 8 bases lying between them. This CDR3 region has 10 residues. The germline V gene encodes CDR1 MNHNS and CDR2 SASEGT. The chain's CDR3 is CASGAGTQYF. The CDR3 nucleotides are TGTGCCAGCGGGGCAGGGACCCAGTACTTC.

In its sample, this clonotype was seen many times. This chain joins TRBV7-8 and TRBJ2-6; D possibly corresponds to TRBD2 (5 bases). Germline V CDR1 and CDR2: SGHVS, FQNEAQ. V was cut by 1 base and J by 2 bases, with 9 bases left in between. The CDR3 is 16 amino acids. The CDR3 DNA reads as TGTGCCAGCAGCTTAGACCCGGGGACTGGGGCCAACGTCCTGACTTTC. Its translation: CASSLDPGTGANVLTF.

V is TRBV5-1 and J is TRBJ2-1; D may be TRBD1 or TRBD2 (5 bases each). The CDR3 extends over 15 amino acids. V was trimmed by 0 bases and J by 4 bases, leaving 11 bases between them. Germline V gene sequence: CDR1 SGHRS, CDR2 YFSETQ. CDR3: CASSLGGLGYNEQFF. The CDR3, as DNA: TGCGCCAGCAGCTTGGGGGGGTTGGGTTACAATGAGCAGTTCTTC.

This clonotype was counted at least ten times. V and J are TRBV5-1 and TRBJ1-2; D may be TRBD1 (5 bases). CDR1 is SGHRS, CDR2 YFSETQ, per germline. V lost 4 bases and J lost 2, with 21 bases in between. The CDR3 is made up of 17 amino acids. The CDR3 spells CASSPRARGGGNYGYTF. The CDR3 DNA follows: TGCGCCAGCAGCCCAAGGGCCCGCGGGGGAGGAAACTATGGCTACACCTTC.

This clonotype was seen repeatedly, ten times or more. The V call is TRBV28, the J call TRBJ2-2, with 9 positions matching TRBD2. Trimming removed 3 bases from V and 2 bases from J; junction bases left unmatched: 4. This CDR3 is 16 amino acids long. CDR1 and CDR2 from the germline V gene are MDHEN and SYDVKM. The CDR3 nucleotides read TGTGCCAGCAGTTTTTCGACTAGCGGAAACACCGGGGAGCTGTTTTTT. It translates to CASSFSTSGNTGELFF.

This clonotype was observed at least ten times. The chain is built from TRBV20-1 and TRBJ1-5, with TRBD1 as a possible D gene (6 bases). CDR1 is DFQATT, CDR2 SNEGSKA, per germline (reference sequence). V lost 5 bases, J lost 3 bases, and 11 bases lay in between. CDR3 length: 13 residues. The CDR3 loop reads CSAAGQFNQPQHF. The CDR3 nucleotides are TGCAGTGCTGCTGGACAGTTCAATCAGCCCCAGCATTTT.

This chain joins TRBV7-2 and TRBJ1-2; TRBD1 is a possible D gene (5 bases). This CDR3 has 14 amino acids. V was pared by 3 bases and J by 3 bases, with 11 bases between. Germline CDR1 SGHTA, CDR2 FQGNSA. CDR3 sequence reads: CASSFRGADYGYTF. For the CDR3, the DNA is TGTGCCAGCAGCTTTAGGGGCGCGGACTATGGCTACACCTTC.

This clonotype was found many times. The V call is TRBV6-1, the J call TRBJ1-2; the match to TRBD1 covers 7 bases. Germline V gives CDR1 MNHNS, CDR2 SASEGT. The trim removed 10 bases at V and 0 bases at J, leaving 8 bases unmatched. CDR3 length equals 14 residues. The DNA for the CDR3 is TGTGCCATCAAACAGGGGCGAGCTAACTATGGCTACACCTTC. Translated, it gives CAIKQGRANYGYTF.

The table lists this clonotype with many counts. The gene calls are TRBV6-2 or TRBV6-3 and TRBJ1-2; TRBD1 matches at 7 bases. The V segment lost 6 bases and the J segment 8 bases; nucleotides outside the gene matches: 15. From germline, CDR1 is MNHEY and CDR2 SVGEGT. This CDR3 region has 15 residues. The CDR3 reads CASRTPGQWIWGYTF. The CDR3 bases are TGTGCCAGCAGAACCCCGGGACAGTGGATTTGGGGCTACACCTTC.

The chain carries TRBV20-1 and TRBJ1-6, with 7 bases identical to TRBD1. CDR1 is DFQATT, CDR2 SNEGSKA, per germline (reference sequence). The CDR3 loop spans 12 amino acids. The V gene end was trimmed by 5 bases and the J gene end by 9 bases; junction bases not matched to a gene: 4. CDR3 region: CSAATGASPLHF. As DNA, the CDR3 is TGCAGTGCTGCTACAGGGGCTTCACCCCTCCACTTT.

At least ten counts were recorded for this clonotype. The chain carries TRBV20-1 and TRBJ2-1; 8 bases fit TRBD2. Germline V gene data show CDR1 as DFQATT and CDR2 as SNEGSKA (reference sequence). The CDR3 spans 14 residues. The CDR3 nucleotides are TGCGGGCCCCGGGGGGGGGCCTCGTGGGATGAGCAGTTCTTC. It encodes CGPRGGASWDEQFF.

On this clonotype itself: One base separates it from a far larger clone, so it is likely a read error. The J gene is TRBJ2-1, the V gene TRBV7-3, with 8 bases identical to TRBD2. This CDR3 contains 15 residues. With 8 bases clipped from V and 3 bases from J, the junction kept 9 bases outside the gene matches. Germline loops: CDR1 SGHTA, CDR2 FQGTGA. This CDR3 is CASGAGGSHYNEQFF. The CDR3 DNA reads TGTGCCAGCGGCGCGGGGGGATCCCACTACAATGAGCAGTTCTTC.